The clone carrying this T cell receptor beta chain was found a few times. Antigen unknown. The data stem from a study of T-cell reconstitution after alpha-beta-depleted transplantation in children. It was with unique molecular identifiers that the TCRbeta library was prepared. MiXCR, applied by TCRdb to the PCR reads, yields one record per CDR3 protein. The table lists about 490,000 distinct CDR3 sequences, roughly a tenth of them singletons. Findings of the study overall: T-cell counts and diversity were attributed mostly to newly produced T cells one year after transplant. The study reportedly traced alpha-beta T cells about two months after transplant to several hundred expanded graft clones.

V lost 4 bases to trimming and J lost 5 bases, with 11 bases between them. CDR3 length: 13 residues. Germline V gene data show CDR1 as SNHLY and CDR2 as FYNNEI. The rearrangement joins TRBV2 to TRBJ1-1; possible D gene TRBD1, 5 bases. The sample was PBMCs, taken before TCRalphabeta/CD19-depleted stem cell transplant. This clonotype was obtained from a child aged 2-15 years with inherited bone marrow failure, due to receive a stem cell transplant. The CDR3: CASSGVRGTEAFF. The DNA for the CDR3 is TGTGCCAGCAGTGGTGTTAGGGGAACTGAAGCTTTCTTT.